This T cell receptor beta chain was obtained from a study of cytomegalovirus exposure and HLA in healthy donors. About this clone: Its antigen is undetermined.

This PCR relied on a set of 60 Vbeta primers and 13 Jbeta primers. Clones were sequenced by immunoSEQ multiplex PCR, and TCRdb holds only the in-frame ones, with some missing. The data hold about 110,000 clones, with around 72% observed a single time. Study results and caveats: Reportedly, HLA-A and HLA-B alleles of most subjects were accurately predicted from TCR beta. Later analysis demonstrated an association between a missense DCLRE1C variant and TCR beta V- and J-gene trimming. In a later analysis, common viral pathogens appeared linked to several of the most significant clusters.

The germline V and J ends were trimmed by 0 bases and 1 base, with 7 bases remaining between them. Germline V lookup: CDR1 SGHRS, CDR2 YFSETQ. The CDR3 runs 14 residues. The sequence was collected from a woman between 35 and 50 years old in good health and CMV-seropositive. Sequencing used PBMCs. The V gene is TRBV5-1, the J gene TRBJ1-1; tentative D call: TRBD1 (6 bases). CDR3 in DNA: TGCGCCAGCAGCTTGGGGGGGCAGAACACTGAAGCTTTCTTT. Translation: CASSLGGQNTEAFF.